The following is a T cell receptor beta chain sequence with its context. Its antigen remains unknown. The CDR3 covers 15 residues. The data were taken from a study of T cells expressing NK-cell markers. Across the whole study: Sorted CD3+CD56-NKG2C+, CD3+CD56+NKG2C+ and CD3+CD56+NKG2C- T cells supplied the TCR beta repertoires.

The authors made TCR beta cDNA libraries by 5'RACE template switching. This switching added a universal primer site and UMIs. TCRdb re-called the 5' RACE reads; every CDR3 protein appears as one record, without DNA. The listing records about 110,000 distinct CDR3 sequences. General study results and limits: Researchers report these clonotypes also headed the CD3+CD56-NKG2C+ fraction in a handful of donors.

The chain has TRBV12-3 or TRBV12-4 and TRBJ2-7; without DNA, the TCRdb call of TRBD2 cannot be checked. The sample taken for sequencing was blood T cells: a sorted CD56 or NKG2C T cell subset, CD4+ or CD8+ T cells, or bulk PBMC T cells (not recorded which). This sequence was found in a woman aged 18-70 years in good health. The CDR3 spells CASSPEAGGGYEQYF.